These 32 T cell receptor beta chains were all obtained from the same sample, sequenced in a study of T cells in Graves' hyperthyroidism and ophthalmopathy (dated by TCRdb to between 2018 and 2020). The library was obtained by multiplex PCR. This sample was sequenced with an Illumina HiSeq 2000. The TCR beta CDR3 regions were amplified from RNA transcripts. The first round of RT-PCR for the TCR CDR3 was performed with the HTBI primer set and the Qiagen OneStep RT-PCR kit. TCRdb's own reprocessing of the public reads used fastp at Q25 and MiXCR and kept productive beta chains. Rows are combined by CDR3 protein, so each entry shows the most common genes and DNA. The sample table lists some 600,000 distinct CDR3 sequences, around 42% of them with a count of one. The leading ten clones occupy roughly 8.2% of the sample. Sequenced sample: peripheral blood or thyroid tissue (not recorded which). All receptors derive from a woman aged 18-29 years with Graves' hyperthyroidism. Donor details come from another sample of the same person, matched by shared clones.

This clonotype was picked up a small number of times. V usage is TRBV20-1 and J usage is TRBJ1-2; no reliable D call. This CDR3 has 11 residues. Germline V gene lookup returns CDR1 DFQATT and CDR2 SNEGSKA (reference sequence). The V end lost 4 bases, the J end lost 8 bases, and 11 bases lay between the germline ends. The CDR3 coding sequence is TGCAGTGCTATGGGGATGCGAGGCTACACCTTC. Protein sequence: CSAMGMRGYTF.

As concerns this clonotype: This is likely a read error, given that the CDR3 carries no conserved phenylalanine or tryptophan at its end. The chain carries TRBV2 and TRBJ1-2; no clear D. The germline CDR1 and CDR2 sequences are SNHLY and FYNNEI. The V gene lost 7 bases and the J gene lost 2 bases, with 11 bases spanning the gap. The CDR3 sequence is 13 residues long. CDR3 protein: CASKPTENYGYTY. The CDR3 nucleotides are TGTGCCAGCAAACCGACGGAGAACTATGGCTACACCTAC.

The chain has TRBV11-2 and TRBJ1-1; D unresolved. With 3 bases removed from V and 11 bases from J, the gap between germline ends came to 13 bases. The CDR3 is made up of 12 amino acids. The germline CDR1 and CDR2 sequences are SGHAT and FQNNGV. CDR3 nucleotide sequence: TGTGCCAGCAGCTTGGGCGCTGGAGGGGCTTTCTTT. Translation gives CASSLGAGGAFF.

On this clonotype: The junction and the germline gene differ at one end; a read error may be behind it. This chain connects TRBV2 to TRBJ2-7; D gene uncertain. Germline V CDR1 and CDR2: SNHLY, FYNNEI. The CDR3 spans 14 residues. The CDR3 region has the DNA TGTGCCAGCGAGTACATGGGGATCTCCTACGAGCAGTGCTTC. The encoded protein is CASEYMGISYEQCF.

This clonotype was detected once. V is TRBV29-1 and J is TRBJ2-7; 9 bases align to TRBD1. Germline V gene data show CDR1 as SQVTM and CDR2 as ANQGSEA. CDR3 length: 14 amino acids. Trimming at V came to 5 bases and at J to 1 base, leaving 6 bases not matched to a gene. CDR3 sequence: CSVLPGQGSYEQYF. CDR3 bases: TGCAGCGTTCTGCCGGGACAGGGTTCCTACGAGCAGTACTTC.

In this sample, this clonotype turned up a few times. A much larger clone lies a single base off, so this may be a read error. V usage is TRBV24-1 and J usage is TRBJ2-5; 15 nucleotides agree with TRBD2. In germline, CDR1 is KGHDR, CDR2 SFDVKD. V shed 3 bases, J shed 5 bases, and the junction held 3 bases outside the gene matches. The CDR3 runs to 16 residues. The CDR3 loop reads CATSDRGLAGGETQYF. The CDR3 nucleotides are TGTGCCACCAGTGATAGGGGACTAGCGGGAGGTGAGACCCAGTACTTC.

J is TRBJ2-5 and V is TRBV9; no reliable D call. Germline V gene data show CDR1 as SGDLS and CDR2 as YYNGEE. The CDR3 is 14 residues long. V lost 4 bases to trimming and J lost 6 bases, with 16 bases between them. CDR3 residues: CASSPAGGWKTQYF. The CDR3 bases are TGTGCCAGCAGCCCAGCCGGTGGATGGAAGACCCAGTACTTC.

This clonotype was counted a few times. The chain has TRBV19 and TRBJ1-4; D gene uncertain. The V and J ends lost 10 bases and 4 bases respectively, with 16 bases between them. The CDR3 consists of 14 residues. The V gene's germline CDR1 is LNHDA and CDR2 SQIVND (reference sequence). CDR3 protein: CATTPRRGNEKLFF. The CDR3, as DNA: TGTGCCACCACCCCTCGGCGGGGTAATGAAAAACTGTTTTTT.

The table lists this clonotype with a few counts. This sequence joins TRBV7-9 and TRBJ2-7; D is unclear. The V gene lost 5 bases and the J gene lost 6 bases, with 8 bases spanning the gap. This CDR3 comprises 11 residues. Germline V gene sequence: CDR1 SEHNR, CDR2 FQNEAQ (reference sequence). The CDR3 DNA is TGTGCCAGCAGCCCAATAGGCGAGCAGTACTTC. Its protein product is CASSPIGEQYF.

Regarding this clonotype: Compared with germline, one end of the junction differs, possibly owing to a read error. The chain uses TRBV5-1 and TRBJ1-1, with no clear D. The CDR3 loop spans 11 amino acids. Looked up from germline, CDR1 is SGHRS and CDR2 is YFSETQ. The CDR3 bases are TGTGTCAGCTCCCGGGACACTGAAGCTTTCTTT. Protein sequence: CVSSRDTEAFF.

The rearrangement uses TRBV6-6 and TRBJ2-5; a weak D match, TRBD2 (6 bases). Germline CDR1 MNHNY, CDR2 SVGAGI (reference sequence). With 6 bases removed from V and 0 bases from J, the gap between germline ends came to 11 bases. The CDR3 totals 14 residues. CDR3 in amino acids: CASRIGLNQETQYF. The CDR3, as DNA: TGTGCCAGCAGGATTGGACTAAACCAAGAGACCCAGTACTTC.

This clonotype has more than one count but fewer than ten. The V call is TRBV5-1, the J call TRBJ2-6, with 9 bases aligning to TRBD1. Germline CDR1 and CDR2: SGHRS and YFSETQ. The CDR3 consists of 17 residues. Trimming removed 5 bases from V and 4 bases from J; junction bases left unmatched: 10. In nucleotides, the CDR3 is TGCGCCAGCAGTTCCCTACAGGGGGCGCGAGGGGCCAACGTCCTGACTTTC. Translating gives CASSSLQGARGANVLTF.

The genes are TRBV15 and TRBJ1-1; D not resolved. CDR3 length equals 14 residues. Germline values: CDR1 LNHNV, CDR2 YYDKDF (reference sequence). Trimming stripped 10 bases from V and 1 base from J, with 16 bases between. The CDR3 DNA sequence: TGTGCCAGCACCCTTTCTTGGGAGAACACTGAAGCTTTCTTT. Amino acids: CASTLSWENTEAFF.

Many counts were recorded for this clonotype. The J gene is TRBJ1-2, the V gene TRBV7-8; tentative D call: TRBD1 (5 bases). The CDR3 consists of 14 residues. Trimming took 2 bases from V and 3 from J, leaving 10 bases between them. CDR1 is SGHVS, CDR2 FQNEAQ, per germline. The CDR3 DNA reads as TGTGCCAGCAGCTTATCCGGGGGTGACTATGGCTACACCTTC. It yields the protein CASSLSGGDYGYTF.

This clonotype is medium-sized within its sample. CDR3 nucleotides: TGTGCCAGCAGGCCGAGGGACAGACATGGCTACACCTTC. It encodes CASRPRDRHGYTF. V and J are TRBV7-9 and TRBJ1-2, with 7 nucleotides matching TRBD1. The CDR3 is 13 residues long. J lost 6 bases, V lost 6 bases, and 7 bases had no gene match. Germline V CDR1 and CDR2: SEHNR, FQNEAQ (reference sequence).

V usage is TRBV2 and J usage is TRBJ2-2, with 9 positions matching TRBD1. J was trimmed by 4 bases and V by 11 bases; bases with no gene match: 8. Germline loops: CDR1 SNHLY, CDR2 FYNNEI. This CDR3 is built from 14 residues. Here the CDR3 reads CARTGTGSTGELFF. As DNA, the CDR3 is TGTGCCCGCACCGGGACAGGGAGCACCGGGGAGCTGTTTTTT.

The chain has TRBV9 and TRBJ1-4; TRBD1 matches at 11 bases. The J segment lost 7 bases and the V segment lost 3 bases, leaving 2 bases of the junction unmatched. CDR3 size: 14 residues. Germline V gene lookup returns CDR1 SGDLS and CDR2 YYNGEE. In nucleotides, the CDR3 is TGTGCCAGCAGCGCAGGACAGGGGGCTGAAAAACTGTTTTTT. This translates into CASSAGQGAEKLFF.

The CDR3 protein is CASSEETGAFF. The CDR3 DNA reads TGTGCCAGCAGTGAGGAAACAGGGGCTTTCTTT. This chain uses TRBV2 with TRBJ1-1, with a tentative D call TRBD1 (6 bases). Trimming took 3 bases from V and 11 from J, leaving 10 bases between them. CDR1 SNHLY and CDR2 FYNNEI come from the germline V gene. The CDR3 extends over 11 amino acids.

This sequence joins TRBV5-1 and TRBJ1-2; the D gene is possibly TRBD1 (5 bases). Germline V gene lookup returns CDR1 SGHRS and CDR2 YFSETQ. The CDR3 runs 15 residues. V gave up 6 bases and J gave up 5 bases, with 20 bases separating them. The CDR3 nucleotides read TGCGCCAGCAACCACGTGGGAGGGACGGGATATGGCTACACCTTC. Protein sequence: CASNHVGGTGYGYTF.

The gene calls are TRBV18 and TRBJ1-2; TRBD1 aligns across 7 bases. The CDR3 runs 15 residues. Germline CDR1 and CDR2: KGHSH and LQKENI. Losses at the gene ends were 1 base for V and 0 bases for J; bases not matched to a gene: 2. Here the CDR3 DNA reads TGTGCCAGCTCACCACTTCAGGGGGCTAACTATGGCTACACCTTC. Residues: CASSPLQGANYGYTF.

This clonotype was seen many times. The rearrangement uses TRBV7-6 and TRBJ2-5; weak D call: TRBD1 (6 bases). The germline V gene encodes CDR1 SGHVS and CDR2 FNYEAQ. V lost 5 bases and J 5 bases, leaving 12 bases between the germline ends. The length of the CDR3 is 13 residues. The CDR3: CASSIGGRETQYF. The CDR3 region has the DNA TGTGCCAGCAGCATAGGGGGTCGGGAGACCCAGTACTTC.

This clonotype was seen only a few times. The chain links TRBV20-1 to TRBJ2-2, with D tentatively TRBD2 (5 bases). V dropped 5 bases and J dropped 0 bases, with 13 bases sitting between them. Germline V gene lookup returns CDR1 DFQATT and CDR2 SNEGSKA (reference sequence). The CDR3 loop spans 15 amino acids. Written as DNA, the CDR3 is TGCAGTGCTCCCTCTGCCGGGGCGAACACCGGGGAGCTGTTTTTT. Encoded protein: CSAPSAGANTGELFF.

The chain uses TRBV7-2 and TRBJ2-7; perhaps TRBD2 as D (5 bases). The CDR3 totals 14 residues. The germline V and J ends were trimmed by 1 base and 5 bases, with 12 bases remaining between them. Looked up from germline, CDR1 is SGHTA and CDR2 is FQGNSA. The CDR3 region has the DNA TGTGCCAGCAGCTTAGGGGCGGAGGCCCACGAGCAGTACTTC. Its protein product is CASSLGAEAHEQYF.

Of note for this clonotype: Since the CDR3 does not end with the conserved phenylalanine or tryptophan, this likely comes from a read error. It is unclear where the CDR3 begins or ends on the DNA, so no DNA is shown, and the CDR3 is as TCRdb lists it. The CDR3 loop reads CATSAPQDRNY. The chain has TRBV24-1 and TRBJ1-6; TRBD1 was called by the table and not checked on the DNA. The CDR3 contains 11 residues when both ends are counted. In germline, CDR1 is KGHDR, CDR2 SFDVKD.

A remark on this clonotype: This clone may be a read error of a much larger clone one base away. The CDR3 region has the DNA TGCAGCGTTGCAGGTGCAGGACTAGGGGCCTACGAGCAGTACTTC. It codes for CSVAGAGLGAYEQYF. The rearrangement joins TRBV29-1 to TRBJ2-5; 7 bases map to TRBD2. The J call may not be correct, given that the DNA end is closer to TRBJ2-7. Germline CDR1 is SQVTM and CDR2 is ANQGSEA. CDR3 length: 15 residues.

The V and J genes are TRBV7-2 and TRBJ2-7; TRBD2 aligns across 15 bases. This CDR3 is 16 amino acids long. Germline V gene data show CDR1 as SGHTA and CDR2 as FQGNSA. The V gene end was trimmed by 1 base and the J gene end by 7 bases; junction bases not matched to a gene: 5. The CDR3 loop is CASSLVGLAGGSEQYF. In DNA, the CDR3 is TGTGCCAGCAGCTTAGTTGGACTAGCGGGAGGGAGTGAGCAGTACTTC.

This clonotype showed up many times. This CDR3 reads CSVERALSSTEAFF. CDR3 DNA sequence: TGCAGCGTTGAAAGAGCCCTGTCCAGCACTGAAGCTTTCTTT. The chain combines TRBV29-1 with TRBJ1-1; no firm D call. V was cut by 2 bases and J by 4 bases, with 14 bases left in between. Germline V gene sequence: CDR1 SQVTM, CDR2 ANQGSEA. CDR3 length: 14 amino acids.

The rearrangement links TRBV29-1 to TRBJ1-2; 8 bases are a match to TRBD1. The CDR3 extends over 13 amino acids. In germline, CDR1 is SQVTM, CDR2 ANQGSEA. V dropped 1 base and J dropped 8; count of bases not matched to a gene: 6. The CDR3 is CSVEAQGARGYTF. The CDR3 bases are TGCAGCGTTGAAGCGCAGGGGGCCCGGGGCTACACCTTC.

V and J are TRBV10-3 and TRBJ1-5, with D perhaps TRBD1 (5 bases). The germline V and J ends were trimmed by 8 bases and 5 bases, with 16 bases remaining between them. This CDR3 has 14 amino acids. Germline V CDR1 and CDR2: ENHRY, SYGVKD. CDR3 in amino acids: CAIGQGISDQPQHF. CDR3 coding DNA: TGTGCCATCGGTCAGGGCATTTCTGATCAGCCCCAGCATTTT.

In its sample, this clonotype was seen a few times. The genes are TRBV24-1 and TRBJ1-2; D is undetermined. The CDR3 runs to 12 residues. V lost 9 bases to trimming and J lost 7 bases, with 14 bases between them. Germline V gene lookup returns CDR1 KGHDR and CDR2 SFDVKD. This CDR3 is CATGADGSGYTF. Written as DNA, the CDR3 is TGTGCCACCGGCGCCGACGGGTCTGGCTACACCTTC.

The chain joins TRBV29-1 to TRBJ1-4; possibly TRBD1 for D (5 bases). CDR3 length: 11 residues. Germline V gene lookup returns CDR1 SQVTM and CDR2 ANQGSEA. V lost 4 bases, J lost 6 bases, and 6 bases lay in between. This CDR3 reads CSVVGDEKLFF. For the CDR3, the DNA is TGCAGCGTTGTGGGGGATGAAAAACTGTTTTTT.

The chain couples TRBV20-1 to TRBJ2-7; D uncertain. In germline, CDR1 is DFQATT, CDR2 SNEGSKA (reference sequence). The CDR3 has 14 amino acids. The ends were cut back, 0 bases at V and 2 bases at J, with 11 bases in the middle. For the CDR3, the DNA is TGCAGTGCTAGAGATCCGAACAGAGCCTACGAGCAGTACTTC. Its translation: CSARDPNRAYEQYF.